This is a list of T cell receptor beta chains from one sample in a study of cytomegalovirus exposure and HLA in healthy donors. TCRdb's copy holds only in-frame clones and misses some; the assay was immunoSEQ multiplex PCR. The sample holds under 55,000 clones, approximately 70% seen once. The sample consisted of PBMCs. Receptors were obtained from a man aged 18 to 29 in good health and CMV-seronegative. The CDR3 runs from the conserved cysteine through the conserved F or W. D genes are given only for firm matches. Size is stated for part of the rows, as once, few or many counts, or as a class when the clone is expanded.

d_call: -
clone_size: -
j_call: TRBJ2-1
v_call: TRBV25-1
cdr3_nt: TGTGCCAGCAGGAAAACGGGACTTCCCACCTACAATGAGCAGTTCTTC
cdr3_aa: CASRKTGLPTYNEQFF

d_call: -
clone_size: -
j_call: TRBJ2-6
v_call: TRBV10-3
cdr3_nt: TGTGCCATCAGTGACAGGGTGGGCGCCAACGTCCTGACTTTC
cdr3_aa: CAISDRVGANVLTF

d_call: -
clone_size: -
j_call: TRBJ1-1
v_call: TRBV28
cdr3_nt: TGTGCCAGCATTCAGGGTGATTCAGTGACTGAAGCTTTCTTT
cdr3_aa: CASIQGDSVTEAFF

d_call: -
clone_size: -
j_call: TRBJ1-2
v_call: TRBV29-1
cdr3_nt: TGCAGCGTTGGAGGGTCGGGAAACAGTCAGGGCTACACCTTC
cdr3_aa: CSVGGSGNSQGYTF

d_call: TRBD1
clone_size: -
j_call: TRBJ2-1
v_call: TRBV6-5
cdr3_nt: TGTGCCAGCAGAATAGGCCGGGACAGGAACAATGAGCAGTTCTTC
cdr3_aa: CASRIGRDRNNEQFF

d_call: TRBD1
clone_size: -
j_call: TRBJ1-1
v_call: TRBV6-5
cdr3_nt: TGTGCCAGCAGTTACACTTCCGGGACAGGGAGCACTGAAGCTTTCTTT
cdr3_aa: CASSYTSGTGSTEAFF

d_call: -
clone_size: -
j_call: TRBJ2-5
v_call: TRBV4-3
cdr3_nt: TGCGCCAGCAGCCCAGTGGAGGGGCGGGAGACCCAGTACTTC
cdr3_aa: CASSPVEGRETQYF

d_call: TRBD1
clone_size: -
j_call: TRBJ1-2
v_call: TRBV6-1
cdr3_nt: TGTGCCAGCAGTGAAGGGGAGCACAGGGGCTACTACACCTTC
cdr3_aa: CASSEGEHRGYYTF

d_call: TRBD1
clone_size: -
j_call: TRBJ1-1
v_call: TRBV5-4
cdr3_nt: TGTGCCAGCAGCTTTCAGGACAGGGAGGCCCCTGAAGCTTTCTTT
cdr3_aa: CASSFQDREAPEAFF

d_call: -
clone_size: -
j_call: TRBJ1-1
v_call: TRBV2
cdr3_nt: TGTGCCAGCAGTCTCGGGACACCGATGAACACTGAAGCTTTCTTT
cdr3_aa: CASSLGTPMNTEAFF

d_call: TRBD1
clone_size: few
j_call: TRBJ2-6
v_call: TRBV30
cdr3_nt: TGTGCCTGGAGTGTAACCTGGGACAGAAAACTCATATCCTCTGGGGCCAACGTCCTGACTTTC
cdr3_aa: CAWSVTWDRKLISSGANVLTF

d_call: -
clone_size: -
j_call: TRBJ2-2
v_call: TRBV30
cdr3_nt: TGTGCCGGTGGACTCGGCGGGGAGCTGTTTTTT
cdr3_aa: CAGGLGGELFF

d_call: -
clone_size: -
j_call: TRBJ2-7
v_call: TRBV7-8
cdr3_nt: TGTGCCAGCAGCCCACGTGAGGGCCTTAATTTCTACGAGCAGTACTTC
cdr3_aa: CASSPREGLNFYEQYF

d_call: -
clone_size: -
j_call: TRBJ2-7
v_call: TRBV4-3
cdr3_nt: TGCGCCAGCAGCCAAGTTCGGCAGGGGACCTACGAGCAGTACTTC
cdr3_aa: CASSQVRQGTYEQYF

d_call: -
clone_size: -
j_call: TRBJ2-7
v_call: TRBV2
cdr3_nt: TGTGCCAGCAGTTCCCGCTCCTACGAGCAGTACTTC
cdr3_aa: CASSSRSYEQYF

d_call: -
clone_size: -
j_call: TRBJ2-7
v_call: TRBV7-9
cdr3_nt: TGTGCCAGCAGCTTAGTCGGCGCGGACGAGCAGTACTTC
cdr3_aa: CASSLVGADEQYF